This T cell receptor (beta chain) was profiled in a study of blood T cell repertoires in COVID-19. About the study: Both acute and convalescent COVID-19 samples were obtained from the United States, Italy and Spain. The analysed material was cDNA or gDNA that came from T cells, B-cell-depleted T cells, or PBMCs.

This clone was observed a few times. This CDR3 spans 15 amino acids. Germline loops: CDR1 MRHNA, CDR2 SNTAGT. V lost 3 bases, J lost 3 bases, and 4 bases stayed unmatched. Per the original data handling: Estimation of nucleated cell counts was performed using reference gene primer amplification. The table came from immunoSEQ multiplex PCR; TCRdb's copy has only in-frame clones and leaves some out. V, J and clone size are taken as reported in that table, and D and trimming were inferred from the DNA itself. Of approximately 200,000 clones listed, 70% to 90% are singletons. Sequencing input: peripheral blood. This TCR derives from a human donor with active or convalescent COVID-19. The donor label of this sample is uncertain. J is TRBJ2-4 and V is TRBV6-4, with TRBD1 matching 8 bases. The CDR3 coding sequence is TGTGCCAGCAGTGAGGGGACAGGCGACAAAAACATTCAGTACTTC. It is translated as CASSEGTGDKNIQYF.